Given below is one TCR beta chain in context. No antigen is known for it. No much larger clonotype is one base removed from it; base qualities were not supplied. This sample is drawn from a study of T cells in localized non-small cell lung cancer (TCRdb year 2020). For the study in its entirety: The study analyzed T cell repertoires of about 230 early-stage NSCLC patients, comparing tumors and uninvolved tumor-adjacent lungs. The cohort was made up of about 240 treatment-naive NSCLC patients whose localized lung tumors had been resected. The mean age of the NSCLC patients was roughly 63 years, with 120 to 150 men and 95 to 110 women. Overall results and qualifications from the work: A median of roughly 56 of the top 100 tumor clones were detected in paired uninvolved adjacent lung, and 28 of these tumor clones were also found among the top 100 clones of the paired uninvolved adjacent lung. Uninvolved tumor-adjacent lung showed the highest T cell clonality, higher than tumor, which suggests more focused antigenic responses in the uninvolved tumor-adjacent lung. Because of the exploratory design, TCR variables were selected using unadjusted p-values without false-discovery rate correction. Longer overall survival was associated with higher blood T cell density, whereas shorter survival was associated with higher adjacent-lung clonality. Because multi-region tumor sequencing was not performed, intratumor heterogeneity could not be ruled out.

V is cut by 5 bases and J by 7 bases, and the space between the germline ends is 17 bases. CDR1 SGHTA and CDR2 FQGNSA are derived from the germline V gene. Inclusive of the bounding cysteine and phenylalanine, the CDR3 is 15 residues long. The entry retains the CDR3 DNA only, 45 bases that are in frame from base 1. At diagnosis, peripheral blood, uninvolved tumor-adjacent lung and tumor were collected and were preserved as a mix of fresh-frozen and FFPE material. Blood samples were analyzed as peripheral blood mononuclear cells for TCR repertoire profiling. TCR beta CDR3 regions were sequenced from DNA using the immunoSEQ Assay. On the study's bioinformatics: T cell density was computed as TCR beta template counts normalized to usable DNA estimated by amplifying housekeeping genes. Richness was estimated using the preseqR package, with extrapolation to 400,000 templates for PBMC samples and to 120,000 templates for tissue samples. Clonality was calculated as one minus Pielou's evenness. Differential abundance testing on productive amino-acid clonotypes, with a minimum total count of 5 and an alpha of 0.1, was used to identify tissue-enriched TCRs. The Jaccard Index and the Morisita Overlap Index were used to quantify repertoire overlap between compartments. GLIPH grouped TCR beta CDR3s together with public tetramer-defined viral CDR3s, and a viral motif had to include at least three viral sequences and show V-gene enrichment. What TCRdb holds here is the immuneACCESS table cut down to in-frame rearrangements. Part of the clones is not present; checked against another copy, under half of the missing clones reflect an unresolved V gene, and the others are unexplained. V and J calls plus clone size are reproduced from that table; the DNA served to infer D and trimming. The sample table shows some 30,000 clones, and 85% to 90% are seen once. The ten largest account for approximately 4% of the sample.

Sample: peripheral blood, taken before any cancer treatment. The V and J segments used are TRBV7-2 and TRBJ1-4; 6 matching bases give a weak D call of TRBD1. The sequence was obtained from an older male donor with stage III lung adenocarcinoma. The CDR3 is CASSLQGNVGEKLFF. The bases are TGTGCCAGCAGCCTACAGGGAAACGTGGGTGAAAAACTGTTTTTT.